This TCR beta chain derives from a study of Graves' ophthalmopathy and Graves' hyperthyroidism. Notes on the study in general: Sensitivity reached roughly 88% and specificity about 81% for a 13-signature model separating ophthalmopathy from stable hyperthyroidism. Prediction of ophthalmopathy progression reached about 70% sensitivity and around 76% specificity. Most thyroid clonotypes with frequency above 0.001 were detected in blood too.

Transcripts of RNA were the source for amplifying TCR beta CDR3 regions. The library came from an HTBI-primed first-round RT-PCR and a second-round multiplex PCR. TCRdb used MiXCR to reprocess the multiplex PCR reads, holding one entry per CDR3 protein. The sample has about 210,000 distinct CDR3 sequences, about 32% seen once; the top ten hold 8.5% to 9.5%. This clonotype was recorded at least ten times. Its antigen remains unknown. Each donor who had ophthalmopathy showed moderate-to-severe activity, a CAS of ≥3, a NOSPECS of ≥4, and a duration under 3 months. The CDR3 covers 15 residues. Germline loops: CDR1 SGHAT, CDR2 FQNNGV. V dropped 5 bases and J dropped 4 bases, with 17 bases sitting between them.

The TCR originated in a man between 50 and 59 years old with Graves' ophthalmopathy. V usage is TRBV11-2 and J usage is TRBJ1-2, with TRBD1 as a possible D gene (5 bases). Material: peripheral blood. The CDR3 DNA sequence: TGTGCCAGCAGCCCCGGGGCAGGGACGAGCTATGGCTACACCTTC. Amino acid sequence: CASSPGAGTSYGYTF.